The T cell receptor (beta chain) described here comes from a study of identical twins. Study conclusions and caveats: Diverse VJ usage suggested most zero-insertion clonotypes were not invariant T cells.

MiXCR, run by TCRdb on the 5' RACE reads, gives a single entry per CDR3 protein. This sample yields about 1.7 million distinct CDR3 sequences, of which around 33% are seen a single time; approximately 0.29% belongs to the top ten. Notes on this clonotype: Its target is unknown.

The sequenced sample was cord blood. This sequence was found in a newborn girl in good health.

CDR3 coding DNA: TGTGCCAGCAGCCCTGACCCGTCCTACTCCTACGAGCAGTACTTC. Residues: CASSPDPSYSYEQYF. The chain joins TRBV11-2 to TRBJ2-7, with unresolved D. V shed 5 bases and J shed 0 bases, with 14 bases lying between them. Germline values: CDR1 SGHAT, CDR2 FQNNGV. The CDR3 consists of 15 residues. The full variable domain, rest sourced from reference TRBV11-2 and TRBJ2-7, is EAGVAQSPRYKIIEKRQSVAFWCNPISGHATLYWYQQILGQGPKLLIQFQNNGVVDDSQLPKDRFSAERLKGVDSTLKIQPAKLEDSAVYLCASSPDPSYSYEQYFGPGTRLTVT.